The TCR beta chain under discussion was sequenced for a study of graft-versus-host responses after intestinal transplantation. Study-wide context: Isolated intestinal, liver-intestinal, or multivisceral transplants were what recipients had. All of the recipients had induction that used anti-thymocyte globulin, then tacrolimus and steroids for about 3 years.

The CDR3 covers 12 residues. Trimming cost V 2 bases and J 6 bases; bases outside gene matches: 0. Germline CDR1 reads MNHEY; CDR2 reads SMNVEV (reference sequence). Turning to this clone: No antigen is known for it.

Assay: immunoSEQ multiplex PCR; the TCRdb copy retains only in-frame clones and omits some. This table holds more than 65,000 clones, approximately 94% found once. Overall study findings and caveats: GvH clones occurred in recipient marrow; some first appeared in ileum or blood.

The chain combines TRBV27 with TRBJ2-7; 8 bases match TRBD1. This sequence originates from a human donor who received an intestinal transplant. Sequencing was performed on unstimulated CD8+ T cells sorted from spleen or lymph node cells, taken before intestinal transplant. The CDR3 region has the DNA TGTGCCAGCAGTTTAACAGGGGGCGAGCAGTACTTC. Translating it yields CASSLTGGEQYF.